This T cell receptor beta chain was recovered during a study of blood T cell repertoires in COVID-19. Background on the study: Donors in the United States, Italy and Spain gave samples during acute or convalescent COVID-19. Nucleic acid was either cDNA or gDNA, and it came from T cells, B-cell-depleted T cells, or PBMCs.

This CDR3 spans 15 amino acids. CDR1 MNHEY and CDR2 SMNVEV come from the germline V gene (reference sequence). Trimming shortened V by 3 bases and J by 3 bases, and 12 bases separated the two germline ends. TCRdb's copy holds only in-frame clones and misses some; the assay was immunoSEQ multiplex PCR. Here the sample spans about 120,000 clones, nearly 90% being singletons. Material: peripheral blood. The genes are TRBV27 and TRBJ1-5; D might be TRBD1 (6 bases). The source of this sequence is an older woman with COVID-19, enrolled during active disease. The CDR3 bases are TGTGCCAGCAGTTTGGCCCAGGGGTACAATCAGCCCCAGCATTTT. Residues: CASSLAQGYNQPQHF.